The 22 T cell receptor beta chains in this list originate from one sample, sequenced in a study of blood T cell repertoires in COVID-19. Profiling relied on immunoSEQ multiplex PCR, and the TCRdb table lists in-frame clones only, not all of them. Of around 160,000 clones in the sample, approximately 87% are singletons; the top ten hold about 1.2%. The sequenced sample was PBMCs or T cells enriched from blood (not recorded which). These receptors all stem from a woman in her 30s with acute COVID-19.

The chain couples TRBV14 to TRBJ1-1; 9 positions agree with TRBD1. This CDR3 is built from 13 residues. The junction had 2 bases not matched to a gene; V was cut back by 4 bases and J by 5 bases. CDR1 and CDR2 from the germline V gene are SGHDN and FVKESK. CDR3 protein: CASSRDRETEAFF. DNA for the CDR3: TGTGCCAGCAGCCGGGACAGGGAAACTGAAGCTTTCTTT.

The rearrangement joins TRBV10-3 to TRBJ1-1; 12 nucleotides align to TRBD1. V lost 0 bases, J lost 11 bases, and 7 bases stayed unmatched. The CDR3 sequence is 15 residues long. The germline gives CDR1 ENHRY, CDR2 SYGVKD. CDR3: CAISESGQGAIGAFF. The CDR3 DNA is TGTGCCATCAGTGAGTCGGGACAGGGGGCAATAGGCGCTTTCTTT.

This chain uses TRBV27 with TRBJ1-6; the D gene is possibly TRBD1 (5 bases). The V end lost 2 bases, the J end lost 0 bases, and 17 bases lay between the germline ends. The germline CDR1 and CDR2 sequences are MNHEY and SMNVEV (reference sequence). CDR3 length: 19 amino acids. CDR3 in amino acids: CASSLMGTTLSSYNSPLHF. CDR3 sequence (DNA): TGTGCCAGCAGTTTAATGGGGACTACCTTGAGCTCCTATAATTCACCCCTCCACTTT.

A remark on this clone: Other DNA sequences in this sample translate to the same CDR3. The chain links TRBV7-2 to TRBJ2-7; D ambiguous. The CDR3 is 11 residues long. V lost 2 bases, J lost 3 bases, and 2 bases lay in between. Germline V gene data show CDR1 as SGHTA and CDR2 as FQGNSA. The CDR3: CASSLYYEQYF. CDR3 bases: TGTGCCAGCAGCTTATACTACGAGCAGTACTTC.

The CDR3 bases are TGTGCCAGTAGAGGCGGGGGCTCGGGTAATGAAAAACTGTTTTTT. The encoded protein is CASRGGGSGNEKLFF. This chain connects TRBV19 to TRBJ1-4; weak D call: TRBD1 (6 bases). This CDR3 region has 15 residues. V gave up 6 bases and J gave up 4 bases, with 15 bases separating them. Germline CDR1 and CDR2: LNHDA and SQIVND (reference sequence).

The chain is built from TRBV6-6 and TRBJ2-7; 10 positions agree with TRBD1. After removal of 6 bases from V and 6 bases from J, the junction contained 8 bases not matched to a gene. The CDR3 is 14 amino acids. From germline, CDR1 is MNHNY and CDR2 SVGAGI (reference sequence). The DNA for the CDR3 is TGTGCCAGCAGGACCGGGACAGGGGTTGCCGAGCAGTACTTC. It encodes CASRTGTGVAEQYF.

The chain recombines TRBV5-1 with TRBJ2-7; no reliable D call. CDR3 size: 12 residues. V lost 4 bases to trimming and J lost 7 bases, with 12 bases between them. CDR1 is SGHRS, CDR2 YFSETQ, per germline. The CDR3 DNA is TGCGCCAGCAGCCAAATCGCAGGAGAGCAGTACTTC. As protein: CASSQIAGEQYF.

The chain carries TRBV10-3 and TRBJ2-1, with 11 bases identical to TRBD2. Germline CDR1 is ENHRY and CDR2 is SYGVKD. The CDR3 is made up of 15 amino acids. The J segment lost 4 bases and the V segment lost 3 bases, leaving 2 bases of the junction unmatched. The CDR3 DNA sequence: TGTGCCATCAGTGATACTAGCGGGGGATACAATGAGCAGTTCTTC. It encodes CAISDTSGGYNEQFF.

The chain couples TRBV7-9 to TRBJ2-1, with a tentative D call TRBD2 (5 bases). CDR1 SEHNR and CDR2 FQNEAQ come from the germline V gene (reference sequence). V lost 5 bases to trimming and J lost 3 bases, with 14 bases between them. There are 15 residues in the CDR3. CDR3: CASSLTRPGYNEQFF. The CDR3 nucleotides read TGTGCCAGCAGCCTCACTAGACCGGGCTACAATGAGCAGTTCTTC. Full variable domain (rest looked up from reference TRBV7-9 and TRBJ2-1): DTGVSQNPRHKITKRGQNVTFRCDPISEHNRLYWYRQTLGQGPEFLTYFQNEAQLEKSRLLSDRFSAERPKGSFSTLEIQRTEQGDSAMYLCASSLTRPGYNEQFFGPGTRLTVL.

The chain's CDR3 is CASSQSISPGRVNEQFF. The CDR3 DNA reads as TGTGCCAGCAGCCAATCCATCAGCCCGGGGAGAGTCAATGAGCAGTTCTTC. The rearrangement links TRBV4-2 to TRBJ2-1, with D possibly matching TRBD2 (5 bases). Deletions cut 2 bases from V and 6 bases from J, with 20 bases between. Germline V gives CDR1 LGHNA, CDR2 YNFKEQ. The CDR3 contains 17 residues.

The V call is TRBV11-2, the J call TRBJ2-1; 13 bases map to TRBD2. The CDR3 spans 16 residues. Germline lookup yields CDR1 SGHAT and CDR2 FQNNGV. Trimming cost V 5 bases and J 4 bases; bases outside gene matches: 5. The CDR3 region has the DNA TGTGCCAGCAGCGCCGGGACTAGCGGGAATTACAATGAGCAGTTCTTC. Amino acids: CASSAGTSGNYNEQFF.

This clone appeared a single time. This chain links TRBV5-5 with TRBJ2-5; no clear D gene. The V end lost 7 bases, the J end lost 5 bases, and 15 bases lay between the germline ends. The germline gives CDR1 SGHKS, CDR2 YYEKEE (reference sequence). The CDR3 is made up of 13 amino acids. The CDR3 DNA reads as TGTGCCAGCTCGACTCCCCGCCTGGAGACCCAGTACTTC. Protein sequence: CASSTPRLETQYF.

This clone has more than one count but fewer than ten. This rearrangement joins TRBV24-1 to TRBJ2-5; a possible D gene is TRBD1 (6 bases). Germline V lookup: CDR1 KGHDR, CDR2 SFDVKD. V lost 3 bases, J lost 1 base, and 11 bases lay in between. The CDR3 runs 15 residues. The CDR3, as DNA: TGTGCCACCAGTGATCCAAGACAGGCCCAAGAGACCCAGTACTTC. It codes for CATSDPRQAQETQYF.

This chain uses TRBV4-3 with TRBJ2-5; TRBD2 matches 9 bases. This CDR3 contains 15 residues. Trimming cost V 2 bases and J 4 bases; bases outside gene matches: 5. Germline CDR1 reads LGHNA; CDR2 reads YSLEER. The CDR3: CASSQLSGRAETQYF. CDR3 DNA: TGCGCCAGCAGCCAACTTAGCGGGAGAGCAGAGACCCAGTACTTC.

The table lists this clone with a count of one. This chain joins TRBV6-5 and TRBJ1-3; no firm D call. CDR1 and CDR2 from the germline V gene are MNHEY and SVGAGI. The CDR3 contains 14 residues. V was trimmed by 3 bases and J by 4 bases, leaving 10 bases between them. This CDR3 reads CASSYAGSGNTIYF. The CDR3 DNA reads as TGTGCCAGCAGTTATGCGGGGTCCGGAAACACCATATATTTT.

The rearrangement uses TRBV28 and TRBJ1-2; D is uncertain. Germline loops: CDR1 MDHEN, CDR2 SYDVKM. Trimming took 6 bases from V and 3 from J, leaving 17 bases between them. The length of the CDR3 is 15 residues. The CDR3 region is CASSSGPLADYGYTF. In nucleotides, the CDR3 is TGTGCCAGCAGCAGCGGGCCCCTGGCGGACTATGGCTACACCTTC.

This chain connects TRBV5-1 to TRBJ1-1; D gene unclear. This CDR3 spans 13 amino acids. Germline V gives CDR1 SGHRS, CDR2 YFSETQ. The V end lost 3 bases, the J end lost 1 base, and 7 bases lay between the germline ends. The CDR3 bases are TGCGCCAGCAGCTACCAGGAGAACACTGAAGCTTTCTTT. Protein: CASSYQENTEAFF.

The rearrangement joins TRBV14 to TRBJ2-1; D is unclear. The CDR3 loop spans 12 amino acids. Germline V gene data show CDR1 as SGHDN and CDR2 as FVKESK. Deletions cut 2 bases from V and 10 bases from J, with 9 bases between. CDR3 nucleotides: TGTGCCAGCAGCCAAACTACTGGAGAGCAGTTCTTC. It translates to CASSQTTGEQFF.

CDR3 nucleotides: TGTGCCAGCAGCGGGTCGACAGGAAAGACCTACGAGCAGTACTTC. It translates to CASSGSTGKTYEQYF. The chain uses TRBV5-4 and TRBJ2-7; TRBD1 might be the D (6 bases). Germline V gives CDR1 SGHNT, CDR2 YYREEE (reference sequence). V lost 4 bases, J lost 2 bases, and 16 bases lay in between. The CDR3 loop spans 15 amino acids.

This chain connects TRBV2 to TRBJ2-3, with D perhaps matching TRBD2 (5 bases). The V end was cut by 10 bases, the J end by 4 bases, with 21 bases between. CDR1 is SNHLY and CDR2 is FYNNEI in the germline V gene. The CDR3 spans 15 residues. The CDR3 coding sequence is TGTGCCACCCGATGGGAGCGGAGCCGCCCAGATACGCAGTATTTT. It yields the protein CATRWERSRPDTQYF.

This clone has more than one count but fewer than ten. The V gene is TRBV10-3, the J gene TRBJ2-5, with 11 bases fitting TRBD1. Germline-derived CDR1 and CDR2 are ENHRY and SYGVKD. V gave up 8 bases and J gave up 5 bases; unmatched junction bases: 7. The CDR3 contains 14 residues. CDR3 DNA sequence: TGTGCCATCTCCGGGACAGGGGGTTTGGAGACCCAGTACTTC. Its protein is CAISGTGGLETQYF.

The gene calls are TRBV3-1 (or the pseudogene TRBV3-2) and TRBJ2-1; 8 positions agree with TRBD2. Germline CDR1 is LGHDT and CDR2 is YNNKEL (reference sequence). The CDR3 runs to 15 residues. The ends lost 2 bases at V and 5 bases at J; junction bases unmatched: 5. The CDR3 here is CASSQIRGLDNEQFF. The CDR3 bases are TGTGCCAGCAGCCAAATCCGGGGACTAGACAATGAGCAGTTCTTC.